These 20 T cell receptor beta chains originate from one sample sequenced in a study of blood T cell repertoires in COVID-19. Method: immunoSEQ multiplex PCR; TCRdb's copy keeps in-frame clones and lacks some. The table has just over 250,000 clones, around 92% seen once. Sequencing input: peripheral blood. Every receptor here comes from a person between 18 and 35 years old with COVID-19, enrolled during active disease.

This clone was detected only a few times. The chain couples TRBV29-1 to TRBJ1-1, with D possibly being TRBD1 (6 bases). Germline CDR1 and CDR2: SQVTM and ANQGSEA. The CDR3 contains 12 residues. With 7 bases removed from V and 1 base from J, the gap between germline ends came to 10 bases. CDR3 sequence (DNA): TGCAGCGCAGAGGGACAGAACACTGAAGCTTTCTTT. Amino acid sequence: CSAEGQNTEAFF.

This clone was seen a single time. J is TRBJ2-2 and V is TRBV5-4; 8 nucleotides line up with TRBD1. This CDR3 spans 15 amino acids. Germline V gene lookup returns CDR1 SGHNT and CDR2 YYREEE (reference sequence). Germline trimming cut 3 bases from V and 6 bases from J; bases unmatched to any gene: 7. The CDR3 protein is CASSWTGQGAGELFF. The CDR3 nucleotides are TGTGCCAGCAGCTGGACAGGGCAAGGAGCCGGGGAGCTGTTTTTT.

The chain carries TRBV19 and TRBJ1-5; D is possibly TRBD1 (6 bases). CDR1 LNHDA and CDR2 SQIVND come from the germline V gene (reference sequence). The CDR3 spans 14 residues. The V end lost 9 bases, the J end lost 0 bases, and 12 bases lay between the germline ends. CDR3 amino acids: CASAQGNSNQPQHF. The CDR3, as DNA: TGTGCCAGCGCTCAGGGGAATAGCAATCAGCCCCAGCATTTT.

This clone turned up a few times. The CDR3 reads CASSEARNTEAFF. The CDR3 region has the DNA TGTGCCAGCAGTGAAGCCCGGAACACTGAAGCTTTCTTT. J is TRBJ1-1 and V is TRBV6-1; no clear D gene. The CDR3 sequence is 13 residues long. V was shortened by 0 bases and J by 1 base, with 3 bases between the two germline ends. Germline V CDR1 and CDR2: MNHNS, SASEGT.

The J gene is TRBJ2-5, the V gene TRBV25-1; TRBD1 agrees at 10 bases. This CDR3 spans 13 amino acids. The germline V gene encodes CDR1 MGHDK and CDR2 SYGVNS. V lost 6 bases to trimming and J lost 5 bases; unmatched junction nucleotides: 3. The DNA of the CDR3 is TGTGCCAGCAGCCGGACAGGGGGTGAGACCCAGTACTTC. This codes for CASSRTGGETQYF.

The chain joins TRBV5-1 to TRBJ1-5; 9 bases are shared with TRBD1. Germline lookup yields CDR1 SGHRS and CDR2 YFSETQ. The CDR3 length is 15 residues. V was pared by 0 bases and J by 6 bases, with 4 bases of the junction left unmatched. CDR3 sequence reads: CASSLAGQGSQPQHF. The DNA for the CDR3 is TGCGCCAGCAGCTTGGCGGGACAGGGAAGTCAGCCCCAGCATTTT.

This chain connects TRBV7-9 to TRBJ2-1; the match to TRBD2 covers 12 bases. CDR3 length: 15 residues. V was pared by 3 bases and J by 6 bases, with 3 bases of the junction left unmatched. Per germline, CDR1 SEHNR and CDR2 FQNEAQ (reference sequence). CDR3 residues: CASSLGLAGRNEQFF. The CDR3, as DNA: TGTGCCAGCAGCTTGGGACTAGCGGGCCGCAATGAGCAGTTCTTC.

The rearrangement joins TRBV7-9 to TRBJ2-7; D is unresolved. Trimming took 4 bases from V and 12 from J, leaving 16 bases between them. Per germline, CDR1 SEHNR and CDR2 FQNEAQ (reference sequence). This CDR3 comprises 12 residues. The CDR3 region has the DNA TGTGCCAGCAGCTCAATGGTAGCAAGGTGGTACTTC. Residues: CASSSMVARWYF.

The CDR3 sequence: CASSFSGTGGEGQFF. CDR3 in DNA: TGTGCCAGCAGTTTTTCCGGGACAGGGGGCGAGGGGCAGTTCTTC. V gene TRBV27 combines with J gene TRBJ2-1, with 12 positions matching TRBD1. This CDR3 region has 15 residues. Trimming at V came to 3 bases and at J to 12 bases, leaving 9 bases not matched to a gene. The V gene's germline CDR1 is MNHEY and CDR2 SMNVEV (reference sequence).

This clone was seen once. The rearrangement links TRBV4-3 to TRBJ1-2, with TRBD1 identical over 7 bases. This CDR3 spans 15 amino acids. Trimming cost V 4 bases and J 2 bases; bases outside gene matches: 7. Germline CDR1 and CDR2: LGHNA and YSLEER. The CDR3 protein is CASSPDRVGNYGYTF. CDR3 DNA sequence: TGCGCCAGCAGCCCCGACAGGGTGGGGAACTATGGCTACACCTTC.

The gene calls are TRBV9 and TRBJ2-7; 12 bases agree with TRBD2. V gave up 4 bases and J gave up 5 bases; unmatched junction bases: 7. This CDR3 has 15 amino acids. The germline V gene has CDR1 SGDLS and CDR2 YYNGEE. CDR3 amino acids: CASSTTSGSTHEQYF. CDR3 DNA sequence: TGTGCCAGCAGCACGACTAGCGGGAGTACCCACGAGCAGTACTTC.

The J gene is TRBJ2-7, the V gene TRBV27; weak D call: TRBD1 (5 bases). The germline CDR1 and CDR2 sequences are MNHEY and SMNVEV (reference sequence). V dropped 0 bases and J dropped 3 bases, with 6 bases sitting between them. The CDR3 is 13 residues long. CDR3 in amino acids: CASSLSGLYEQYF. The DNA for the CDR3 is TGTGCCAGCAGTTTATCGGGGCTCTACGAGCAGTACTTC.

The CDR3 loop is CASSLFQGRGGYTF. As DNA, the CDR3 is TGTGCCAGCAGCTTATTCCAGGGTAGGGGTGGCTACACCTTC. The chain carries TRBV7-2 and TRBJ1-2; D is perhaps TRBD1 (5 bases). From germline, CDR1 is SGHTA and CDR2 FQGNSA. V lost 2 bases to trimming and J lost 7 bases, with 14 bases between them. CDR3 length equals 14 residues.

The J gene is TRBJ1-3, the V gene TRBV4-3, with a tentative D call TRBD1 (5 bases). CDR3 length: 17 residues. Deletions cut 2 bases from V and 2 bases from J, with 16 bases between. Germline loops: CDR1 LGHNA, CDR2 YSLEER. In DNA form, the CDR3 reads TGCGCCAGCAGCCAATCCTCGGCAGGGATTACTGGAAACACCATATATTTT. Protein sequence: CASSQSSAGITGNTIYF.

The chain links TRBV12-3 or TRBV12-4 to TRBJ1-1, with 7 bases matching TRBD1. The V gene end was trimmed by 5 bases and the J gene end by 10 bases; junction bases not matched to a gene: 7. The CDR3 extends over 12 amino acids. CDR3 in DNA: TGTGCCAGCAGTCCCGACAGGGTCCTAGCTTTCTTT. Amino acid sequence: CASSPDRVLAFF.

This chain joins TRBV5-8 and TRBJ2-1; D unresolved. Per germline, CDR1 SGHTS and CDR2 YDEGEE. This CDR3 contains 11 residues. Trimming left V 4 bases short and J 7 bases short, with 6 bases between. CDR3 sequence (DNA): TGTGCCAGCAGCCGTGTAAATGAGCAGTTCTTC. It encodes CASSRVNEQFF.

This sequence joins TRBV6-5 and TRBJ2-7; 8 bases are a match to TRBD2. The CDR3 runs 15 residues. Germline V CDR1 and CDR2: MNHEY, SVGAGI. The trim removed 5 bases at V and 0 bases at J, leaving 6 bases unmatched. CDR3 nucleotide sequence: TGTGCCAGCAGTAGACTAGCGCAGAGCTCCTACGAGCAGTACTTC. Translated: CASSRLAQSSYEQYF.

The rearrangement joins TRBV6-4 to TRBJ2-3; 8 bases match TRBD2. Germline V CDR1 and CDR2: MRHNA, SNTAGT. There are 17 residues in the CDR3. V was clipped by 7 bases and J by 3 bases; unmatched bases: 15. For the CDR3, the DNA is TGTGCCAGCATTCTTCCGGGACTAGAAACCGCAACAGATACGCAGTATTTT. Its translation: CASILPGLETATDTQYF.

This chain links TRBV7-2 with TRBJ1-2, with TRBD1 matching 9 bases. Germline CDR1 reads SGHTA; CDR2 reads FQGNSA. This CDR3 spans 13 amino acids. J lost 8 bases, V lost 4 bases, and 5 bases had no gene match. CDR3 sequence: CASSSDRGAGYTF. DNA of the CDR3: TGTGCCAGCAGCTCGGACAGGGGAGCAGGCTACACCTTC.

This chain joins TRBV7-3 and TRBJ2-1, with D possibly matching TRBD2 (7 bases). In germline, CDR1 is SGHTA, CDR2 FQGTGA. V was cut by 2 bases and J by 6 bases, with 17 bases left in between. CDR3 size: 16 residues. CDR3 residues: CASSLLGGRAPNEQFF. For the CDR3, the DNA is TGTGCCAGCAGCTTATTAGGGGGGAGGGCCCCCAATGAGCAGTTCTTC.